This T cell receptor beta chain was documented in a study of blood T cell repertoires in COVID-19. This clone turned up a few times. Sequencing was performed with immunoSEQ multiplex PCR; in TCRdb, only in-frame clones are kept and a portion is missing. The sample lists tens of thousands of clones, around 79% occurring once. The CDR3 loop spans 13 amino acids. The V gene's germline CDR1 is SNHLY and CDR2 FYNNEI. V was shortened by 7 bases and J by 7 bases, with 14 bases between the two germline ends. The source material was peripheral blood. The origin of this receptor is a human donor in a cohort sampled during active COVID-19. This rearrangement joins TRBV2 to TRBJ1-5, with D possibly matching TRBD1 (6 bases). Here the CDR3 reads CASKSDSPQPQHF. The CDR3 coding sequence is TGTGCCAGCAAATCGGACAGCCCGCAGCCCCAGCATTTT.